The 16 T cell receptor beta chains below were found in one sample sequenced in a study of regulatory and conventional T cells in RAG deficiency (dated by TCRdb to about 2017). Receptor libraries were prepared by the immunoSEQ multiplex PCR assay. The table was pulled from immuneACCESS by TCRdb, which kept in-frame rearrangements only. Such tables lose some clones; where checked, under half of the loss comes from unresolved V genes, and the rest has no known cause. The sample records fewer than 6,500 clones, around 90% of which are singletons. The ten largest clonotypes hold almost 50% of the sample. Specimen: CD8+ T cells sorted from blood. The source of these receptors is a human donor with RAG deficiency presenting as severe combined immunodeficiency.

V usage is TRBV6-5 and J usage is TRBJ1-2; no definite D call. CDR1 and CDR2 (germline): MNHEY, SVGAGI. V lost 6 bases to trimming and J lost 3 bases, with 11 bases between them. The CDR3 sequence is 13 residues long. The CDR3 DNA sequence: TGTGCCAGCAGAGGGATGGCCTACTATGGCTACACCTTC. Encoded protein: CASRGMAYYGYTF.

J is TRBJ2-1 and V is TRBV9; a possible D gene is TRBD1 (5 bases). CDR1 and CDR2 (germline): SGDLS, YYNGEE. V lost 4 bases and J 4 bases, leaving 6 bases between the germline ends. CDR3 length: 12 amino acids. The CDR3 protein is CASSPGYNEQFF. CDR3 coding DNA: TGTGCCAGCAGCCCAGGGTACAATGAGCAGTTCTTC.

Turning to this clone: The germline gene is not matched at one end of the junction; a read error may be the cause. The chain employs TRBV7-2 and TRBJ2-3; possibly TRBD2 for D (7 bases). In germline, CDR1 is SGHTA, CDR2 FQGNSA. The CDR3 contains 12 residues. CDR3 bases: TGTGCCAGCAGCCTAGGGTGGGGGGGCAGTGATTTT. This sequence encodes CASSLGWGGSDF.

This chain uses TRBV30 with TRBJ2-7; D possibly corresponds to TRBD1 (6 bases). In germline, CDR1 is GTSNPN, CDR2 SVGIG (reference sequence). V was shortened by 3 bases and J by 0 bases, with 6 bases between the two germline ends. This CDR3 region has 12 residues. The CDR3 DNA follows: TGTGCCTGGAGGGACAGCTCCTACGAGCAGTACTTC. The encoded protein is CAWRDSSYEQYF.

This chain links TRBV9 with TRBJ2-2; 8 bases map to TRBD1. The germline V gene encodes CDR1 SGDLS and CDR2 YYNGEE. This CDR3 contains 14 residues. V was pared by 0 bases and J by 6 bases, with 1 base of the junction left unmatched. The CDR3 spells CASSVAGGAGELFF. DNA for the CDR3: TGTGCCAGCAGCGTAGCAGGGGGCGCCGGGGAGCTGTTTTTT.

This chain uses TRBV5-6 with TRBJ1-2; D uncertain. Germline CDR1 and CDR2: SGHDT and YYEEEE. The CDR3 has 12 amino acids. V was trimmed by 0 bases and J by 8 bases, leaving 8 bases between them. This CDR3 reads CASSLVARGYTF. The CDR3 nucleotides are TGTGCCAGCAGCTTGGTTGCTAGGGGCTACACCTTC.

As concerns this clone: The junction departs from the called germline gene at one end, perhaps through a read error. This chain links TRBV7-9 with TRBJ2-7; 7 nucleotides match TRBD1. Germline lookup yields CDR1 SEHNR and CDR2 FQNEAQ (reference sequence). The CDR3 totals 11 residues. The CDR3 protein is CASSLGGQAIF. The CDR3 DNA reads TGTGCCAGCAGCTTAGGTGGACAGGCGATCTTC. The entire variable domain, with the rest obtained from reference TRBV7-9 and TRBJ2-7, is as follows: DTGVSQNPRHKITKRGQNVTFRCDPISEHNRLYWYRQTLGQGPEFLTYFQNEAQLEKSRLLSDRFSAERPKGSFSTLEIQRTEQGDSAMYLCASSLGGQAIFGPGTRLTVT.

The genes are TRBV5-1 and TRBJ2-1, with no clear D. The germline V gene encodes CDR1 SGHRS and CDR2 YFSETQ. V lost 0 bases to trimming and J lost 5 bases, with 0 bases between them. The CDR3 runs to 11 residues. The CDR3 DNA is TGCGCCAGCAGCTTGGACAATGAGCAGTTCTTC. As protein: CASSLDNEQFF.

This chain joins TRBV9 and TRBJ1-2; the match to TRBD1 covers 9 bases. Germline-derived CDR1 and CDR2 are SGDLS and YYNGEE. The CDR3 has 13 amino acids. Unmatched junction bases numbered 6, after V lost 4 bases and J lost 8 bases. The CDR3 DNA is TGTGCCAGCAGCCTTGGGACAGGGCGAGGCTACACCTTC. Amino acids: CASSLGTGRGYTF. Filled out from reference TRBV9 and TRBJ1-2, the complete variable domain reads DSGVTQTPKHLITATGQRVTLRCSPRSGDLSVYWYQQSLDQGLQFLIQYYNGEERAKGNILERFSAQQFPDLHSELNLSSLELGDSALYFCASSLGTGRGYTFGSGTRLTVV.

The gene calls are TRBV4-1 and TRBJ2-3, with 9 bases aligning to TRBD2. The V gene end was trimmed by 4 bases and the J gene end by 8 bases; junction bases not matched to a gene: 1. This CDR3 spans 12 amino acids. Germline values: CDR1 MGHRA, CDR2 YSYEKL. CDR3 bases: TGCGCCAGCAGCCTAGCGGGAGCTACGCAGTATTTT. Translated, it gives CASSLAGATQYF.

The V and J genes are TRBV5-1 and TRBJ1-1; no clear D gene. This CDR3 has 12 amino acids. Trimming shortened V by 0 bases and J by 3 bases, and 3 bases separated the two germline ends. Germline values: CDR1 SGHRS, CDR2 YFSETQ. In DNA form, the CDR3 reads TGCGCCAGCAGCTTGGGGTACACTGAAGCTTTCTTT. It encodes CASSLGYTEAFF.

This chain connects TRBV27 to TRBJ2-1; TRBD1 matches 8 bases. The germline V gene encodes CDR1 MNHEY and CDR2 SMNVEV (reference sequence). This CDR3 has 15 amino acids. With 2 bases clipped from V and 0 bases from J, the junction kept 0 bases outside the gene matches. This chain's CDR3 is CASSLTGGSYNEQFF. CDR3 in DNA: TGTGCCAGCAGTTTAACAGGGGGCTCCTACAATGAGCAGTTCTTC.

This clone is a singleton in its sample. The chain recombines TRBV27 with TRBJ2-7; D uncertain. The CDR3 is made up of 13 amino acids. Trimming took off 5 bases at V and 2 bases at J, with 10 bases between the two ends. Per the germline V gene, CDR1 is MNHEY and CDR2 is SMNVEV (reference sequence). As DNA, the CDR3 is TGTGCCAGCAGTCCTCACGCCCCCTACGAGCAGTACTTC. Translated, it gives CASSPHAPYEQYF.

V usage is TRBV27 and J usage is TRBJ2-3; D is uncertain. CDR3 size: 11 residues. Deletions cut 3 bases from V and 4 bases from J, with 2 bases between. CDR1 is MNHEY and CDR2 is SMNVEV in the germline V gene (reference sequence). CDR3 DNA sequence: TGTGCCAGCAGTTTTTCAGATACGCAGTATTTT. It is translated as CASSFSDTQYF.

The J gene is TRBJ2-5, the V gene TRBV4-1, with 10 bases identical to TRBD1. V dropped 2 bases and J dropped 5; count of bases not matched to a gene: 5. This CDR3 region has 15 residues. Looked up from germline, CDR1 is MGHRA and CDR2 is YSYEKL. The CDR3 DNA reads as TGCGCCAGCAGCCAATCGACAGGGGGCGCGGAGACCCAGTACTTC. This codes for CASSQSTGGAETQYF.

This chain joins TRBV13 and TRBJ1-2, with D perhaps TRBD1 (5 bases). This CDR3 spans 15 amino acids. In germline, CDR1 is PRHDT, CDR2 FYEKMQ (reference sequence). Trimming cost V 4 bases and J 0 bases, with 12 bases left between them. The CDR3 region is CASSSRDLANYGYTF. The CDR3 bases are TGTGCCAGCAGCTCCCGGGACCTAGCTAACTATGGCTACACCTTC.